Below are 25 T cell receptor beta chains sequenced from a single sample in a study of regulatory T cells in long-lasting Graves disease. Relying on iRepertoire HTBI primers and Arm-PCR of CDR3 regions, the team built TCR beta libraries. TCRdb re-analysed the multiplex PCR reads in MiXCR, keeping a single row per CDR3 protein. Here the sample spans about 530,000 distinct CDR3 sequences, 15% to 20% being singletons. Noted time point: newly diagnosed GD, antithyroid drugs for less than 3 months. The authors made the TCR library using RNA they extracted from PBMCs. These data also featured in a second study, about T cells in Graves' hyperthyroidism and ophthalmopathy.

The input for sequencing was peripheral blood mononuclear cells (PBMCs), taken at new diagnosis, from a patient treated with antithyroid drugs. The receptors derive from a woman aged 35-60 years with Graves disease.

This clonotype was observed at least ten times. The chain has TRBV3-1 and TRBJ1-1; perhaps TRBD1 as D (5 bases). Germline V lookup: CDR1 LGHDT, CDR2 YNNKEL (reference sequence). The CDR3 extends over 14 amino acids. V shed 2 bases and J shed 6 bases, with 13 bases lying between them. For the CDR3, the DNA is TGTGCCAGCAGCCAATGGGACTCTGGCCCTGAAGCTTTCTTT. This encodes CASSQWDSGPEAFF.

This clonotype appeared a single time. V is TRBV19 and J is TRBJ2-2; 7 bases match TRBD1. The germline V gene has CDR1 LNHDA and CDR2 SQIVND (reference sequence). V trimming: 0 bases; J trimming: 5 bases; junction bases outside the gene matches: 3. CDR3 size: 15 residues. The CDR3 DNA is TGTGCCAGTAGTATAGAAGGGGGCCGAACCGGGGAGCTGTTTTTT. This codes for CASSIEGGRTGELFF.

This clonotype has a count of ten or more. V is TRBV7-2 and J is TRBJ2-1; 10 bases are shared with TRBD2. This CDR3 has 15 residues. V was pared by 3 bases and J by 8 bases, with 7 bases of the junction left unmatched. CDR1 and CDR2 from the germline V gene are SGHTA and FQGNSA. DNA of the CDR3: TGTGCCAGCAGCTTGTTCGGCCTAGCGGGGGATGAGCAGTTCTTC. Its protein is CASSLFGLAGDEQFF.

This clonotype was picked up many times. The genes are TRBV20-1 and TRBJ1-5; D is perhaps TRBD1 (6 bases). V was trimmed by 4 bases and J by 7 bases, leaving 11 bases between them. The CDR3 contains 12 residues. Germline V gene lookup returns CDR1 DFQATT and CDR2 SNEGSKA (reference sequence). Here the CDR3 reads CSAKQGLQPQHF. CDR3 in DNA: TGCAGTGCTAAACAGGGTTTACAGCCCCAGCATTTT.

This clonotype has only a few counts. V usage is TRBV7-2 and J usage is TRBJ2-2; 14 nucleotides line up with TRBD2. Per the germline V gene, CDR1 is SGHTA and CDR2 is FQGNSA. The trim removed 4 bases at V and 10 bases at J, leaving 8 bases unmatched. The CDR3 contains 16 residues. This chain's CDR3 is CASSYRLAGGPAELFF. CDR3 nucleotide sequence: TGTGCCAGCAGCTACCGACTAGCGGGGGGGCCGGCGGAGCTGTTTTTT.

This sequence joins TRBV14 and TRBJ2-4; maybe TRBD1 (6 bases). V was clipped by 1 base and J by 0 bases, with 22 bases between them. CDR3 length equals 20 residues. CDR1 and CDR2 (germline): SGHDN, FVKESK. CDR3 nucleotides: TGTGCCAGCAGCCAAGGGGGCCTGCGACAGGAGACTTTAGCCAAAAACATTCAGTACTTC. This encodes CASSQGGLRQETLAKNIQYF.

This clonotype turned up a few times. This rearrangement joins TRBV6-5 to TRBJ2-1; D is unresolved. Germline CDR1 is MNHEY and CDR2 is SVGAGI. The V end lost 0 bases, the J end lost 7 bases, and 4 bases lay between the germline ends. There are 12 residues in the CDR3. CDR3 in DNA: TGTGCCAGCAGTTACTCGACGAATGAGCAGTTCTTC. It encodes CASSYSTNEQFF.

This clonotype was detected ten times or more. The chain couples TRBV2 to TRBJ1-5, with D possibly matching TRBD1 (6 bases). The V end lost 4 bases, the J end lost 9 bases, and 19 bases lay between the germline ends. This CDR3 contains 15 residues. Germline V gene sequence: CDR1 SNHLY, CDR2 FYNNEI. CDR3 residues: CASSGGRTEWGPQHF. The CDR3 DNA reads TGTGCCAGCAGTGGGGGGCGGACAGAATGGGGGCCCCAGCATTTT.

The chain employs TRBV15 and TRBJ1-5; 10 bases are shared with TRBD1. CDR1 and CDR2 from the germline V gene are LNHNV and YYDKDF (reference sequence). J was trimmed by 7 bases and V by 1 base; bases with no gene match: 7. The CDR3 consists of 16 residues. CDR3 DNA sequence: TGTGCCACCAGCAGAGTGACAGGGGGCCAAAGGCAGCCCCAGCATTTT. It yields the protein CATSRVTGGQRQPQHF.

For this clonotype: Possible read error: a much larger clone is one base away. This rearrangement joins TRBV3-1 to TRBJ2-1; 12 bases map to TRBD2. From germline, CDR1 is LGHDT and CDR2 YNNKEL (reference sequence). The CDR3 spans 14 residues. CDR3 protein: CAGSRGLAGSEQFF. CDR3 sequence (DNA): TGTGCCGGCAGCCGAGGACTAGCGGGGAGTGAGCAGTTCTTC.

The table lists this clonotype with many counts. This chain connects TRBV28 to TRBJ2-2; a possible D gene is TRBD1 (5 bases). This CDR3 contains 14 residues. V was shortened by 1 base and J by 6 bases, with 9 bases between the two germline ends. Germline CDR1 is MDHEN and CDR2 is SYDVKM. CDR3 residues: CASSLFQGSGELFF. The CDR3 DNA is TGTGCCAGCAGTTTATTCCAGGGCTCCGGGGAGCTGTTTTTT.

This clonotype appeared a few times. The chain links TRBV29-1 to TRBJ2-1, with 9 bases matching TRBD2. This CDR3 contains 16 residues. The V and J ends lost 5 bases and 4 bases, in that order; junction bases with no gene match: 12. Germline assignment: CDR1 SQVTM and CDR2 ANQGSEA. This CDR3 is CSVPPQQRGAYNEQFF. In DNA form, the CDR3 reads TGCAGCGTTCCTCCCCAACAGCGGGGGGCATACAATGAGCAGTTCTTC.

This clonotype was observed a few times. The conserved phenylalanine or tryptophan is not found at the CDR3 terminus, so this likely reflects a read error. V usage is TRBV5-1 and J usage is TRBJ1-6; D possibly corresponds to TRBD1 (5 bases). The germline V gene encodes CDR1 SGHRS and CDR2 YFSETQ. Trimming shortened V by 7 bases and J by 0 bases, and 17 bases separated the two germline ends. The CDR3 runs 17 residues. This CDR3 reads CASGDVQGSSYNSPLHS. CDR3 sequence (DNA): TGCGCCAGCGGCGATGTGCAGGGAAGCTCCTATAATTCACCCCTCCACTCT.

This clonotype was counted at least ten times. The chain employs TRBV7-2 and TRBJ2-7, with 15 bases identical to TRBD2. CDR3 length equals 16 residues. The germline V gene encodes CDR1 SGHTA and CDR2 FQGNSA. With 4 bases clipped from V and 2 bases from J, the junction kept 3 bases outside the gene matches. CDR3 loop: CASSSGLAGGPYEQYF. The CDR3 DNA reads TGTGCCAGCAGCTCCGGACTAGCGGGGGGGCCCTACGAGCAGTACTTC.

This clonotype was seen repeatedly, ten times or more. This rearrangement joins TRBV18 to TRBJ2-7; the D is unclear. V was cut by 0 bases and J by 4 bases, with 10 bases left in between. The CDR3 runs 14 residues. Germline V CDR1 and CDR2: KGHSH, LQKENI. In DNA, the CDR3 is TGTGCCAGCTCACCACCAGAAGGGTCGTACGAGCAGTACTTC. It encodes CASSPPEGSYEQYF.

This clonotype was found many times. This chain joins TRBV20-1 and TRBJ1-5; 9 bases line up with TRBD1. The V gene's germline CDR1 is DFQATT and CDR2 SNEGSKA (reference sequence). The CDR3 consists of 14 residues. The V segment lost 3 bases and the J segment 9 bases; nucleotides outside the gene matches: 9. CDR3 nucleotides: TGCAGTGCTAGTCAGGGACAGGGTGTGCGGCCCCAGCATTTT. Translating gives CSASQGQGVRPQHF.

This clonotype has ten or more counts. V gene TRBV12-3 or TRBV12-4 combines with J gene TRBJ2-5; D is unclear. Between the trimmed V and J ends, which lost 2 bases and 1 base, there was a span of 11 bases. This CDR3 spans 15 amino acids. In nucleotides, the CDR3 is TGTGCCAGCAGTTTAAGGGTGTCAGTCCAAGAGACCCAGTACTTC. It translates to CASSLRVSVQETQYF.

This clonotype was detected a few times. V is TRBV29-1 and J is TRBJ2-1; no clear D. CDR1 is SQVTM and CDR2 is ANQGSEA in the germline V gene. The germline V and J ends were trimmed by 7 bases and 6 bases, with 7 bases remaining between them. The CDR3 extends over 10 amino acids. CDR3 sequence: CSAGGNEQFF. The CDR3 DNA reads TGCAGCGCTGGCGGCAATGAGCAGTTCTTC.

The chain has TRBV28 and TRBJ1-2; perhaps TRBD1 as D (6 bases). The CDR3 sequence is 13 residues long. The germline gives CDR1 MDHEN, CDR2 SYDVKM. The germline V and J ends were trimmed by 7 bases and 8 bases, with 17 bases remaining between them. For the CDR3, the DNA is TGTGCCAGCATCCCCGCGGGGGCGGGGGGCTACACCTTC. Translation gives CASIPAGAGGYTF.

This clonotype was observed many times. This sequence joins TRBV12-3 or TRBV12-4 and TRBJ2-3; no definite D call. The CDR3 is 14 residues long. V lost 2 bases to trimming and J lost 6 bases, with 12 bases between them. DNA of the CDR3: TGTGCCAGCAGTTTATACCTAGTTGGCGATACGCAGTATTTT. Protein: CASSLYLVGDTQYF.

This clonotype was counted many times. The rearrangement joins TRBV6-5 to TRBJ1-2, with TRBD1 identical over 11 bases. This CDR3 spans 17 amino acids. V shed 4 bases, J shed 2 bases, and the junction held 9 bases outside the gene matches. Germline V gene data show CDR1 as MNHEY and CDR2 as SVGAGI. The CDR3 protein is CASSSWTGGAENYGYTF. CDR3 in DNA: TGTGCCAGCAGTTCCTGGACAGGGGGCGCAGAAAACTATGGCTACACCTTC.

This clonotype was counted a few times. This sequence joins TRBV7-2 and TRBJ1-1; weak D call: TRBD1 (6 bases). The CDR3 has 16 residues. Germline V gene lookup returns CDR1 SGHTA and CDR2 FQGNSA. Trimming removed 1 base from V and 3 bases from J, with 15 bases in between. CDR3 residues: CASSLETRGQDTEAFF. DNA for the CDR3: TGTGCCAGCAGCTTAGAGACTCGGGGGCAGGACACTGAAGCTTTCTTT.

This clonotype was observed many times. V usage is TRBV10-3 and J usage is TRBJ1-1; the D gene is possibly TRBD1 (5 bases). Germline V gene data show CDR1 as ENHRY and CDR2 as SYGVKD. The CDR3 extends over 14 amino acids. V dropped 10 bases and J dropped 4 bases, with 19 bases sitting between them. The CDR3 coding sequence is TGTGCCACCGGGGACGGCCTCGTGGGCACTGAAGCTTTCTTT. Translation gives CATGDGLVGTEAFF.

This clonotype occurred a few times. V usage is TRBV19 and J usage is TRBJ2-7, with a weak D call TRBD1 (6 bases). V shed 4 bases and J shed 7 bases, with 14 bases lying between them. The CDR3 length is 13 residues. CDR1 is LNHDA and CDR2 is SQIVND in the germline V gene (reference sequence). The CDR3 spells CASSTGHVREQYF. The CDR3 coding sequence is TGTGCCAGTAGTACGGGACACGTACGGGAGCAGTACTTC.

Ten or more counts support this clonotype. The chain has TRBV28 and TRBJ1-1; TRBD1 is a possible D gene (5 bases). Germline lookup yields CDR1 MDHEN and CDR2 SYDVKM. The CDR3 runs 14 residues. Between the trimmed V and J ends, which lost 7 bases and 3 bases, there was a span of 15 bases. The CDR3 bases are TGTGCCAGCAATCCGGGACCGGAGTACACTGAAGCTTTCTTT. Its translation is CASNPGPEYTEAFF.